This T cell receptor beta chain was found in a study of cytomegalovirus exposure and HLA in healthy donors. General study points: In a later analysis, a missense DCLRE1C variant was linked to TCR beta V- and J-gene trimming. The dataset shows that most TCR sequences were rare, while some public TCRs occurred in many donors. Fewer N-insertions than the roughly 670-donor mean were reportedly shown by an Asian-associated ancestry cluster in a later analysis.

This clone was counted only a few times. Its antigen is unidentified. Germline V CDR1 and CDR2: ENHRY, SYGVKD. This CDR3 is 14 amino acids long. The ends were cut back, 7 bases at V and 1 base at J, with 12 bases in the middle. PCR employed 60 Vbeta and 13 Jbeta primers. Repertoires were generated with immunoSEQ multiplex PCR, while TCRdb's copy carries only in-frame clones and drops some. This repertoire shows roughly 80,000 clones, roughly two thirds found once; its top ten account for 4.9%. The TCR originated in a man in his 60s in good health and CMV-seropositive. The rearrangement uses TRBV10-3 and TRBJ2-3; a possible D gene is TRBD2 (5 bases). Material: PBMCs. The CDR3 DNA reads TGTGCCATCAAAGGAGCGGTAGGCACAGATACGCAGTATTTT. It specifies CAIKGAVGTDTQYF.